This T cell receptor beta chain was found in a study of blood T cell repertoires in COVID-19. This CDR3 spans 13 amino acids. Germline-derived CDR1 and CDR2 are MNHEY and SVGAGI. The V segment lost 4 bases and the J segment 9 bases; nucleotides outside the gene matches: 6. Produced via immunoSEQ multiplex PCR; TCRdb's table is partial and in-frame only. Here the sample spans around 180,000 clones, around 80% being singletons. Sequenced sample: peripheral blood. This TCR was sampled from a man between 65 and 80 years old with active or convalescent COVID-19. This chain links TRBV6-5 with TRBJ2-1; 7 nucleotides align to TRBD2. The CDR3 sequence is CASSLREDGEQFF. CDR3 DNA sequence: TGTGCCAGCAGTTTACGGGAGGACGGTGAGCAGTTCTTC.